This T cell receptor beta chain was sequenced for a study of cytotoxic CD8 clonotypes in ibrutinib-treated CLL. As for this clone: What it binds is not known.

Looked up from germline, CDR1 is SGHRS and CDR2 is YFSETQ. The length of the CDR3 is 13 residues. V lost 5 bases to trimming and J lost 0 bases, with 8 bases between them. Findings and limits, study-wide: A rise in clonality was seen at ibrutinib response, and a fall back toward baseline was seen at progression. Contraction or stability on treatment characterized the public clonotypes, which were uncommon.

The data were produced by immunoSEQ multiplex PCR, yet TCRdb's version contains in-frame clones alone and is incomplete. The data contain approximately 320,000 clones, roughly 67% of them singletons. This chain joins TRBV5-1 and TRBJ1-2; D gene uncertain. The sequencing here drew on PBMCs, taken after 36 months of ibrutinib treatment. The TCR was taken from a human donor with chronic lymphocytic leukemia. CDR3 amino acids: CASRGSTNYGYTF. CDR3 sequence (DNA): TGCGCCAGCAGAGGGAGCACTAACTATGGCTACACCTTC.